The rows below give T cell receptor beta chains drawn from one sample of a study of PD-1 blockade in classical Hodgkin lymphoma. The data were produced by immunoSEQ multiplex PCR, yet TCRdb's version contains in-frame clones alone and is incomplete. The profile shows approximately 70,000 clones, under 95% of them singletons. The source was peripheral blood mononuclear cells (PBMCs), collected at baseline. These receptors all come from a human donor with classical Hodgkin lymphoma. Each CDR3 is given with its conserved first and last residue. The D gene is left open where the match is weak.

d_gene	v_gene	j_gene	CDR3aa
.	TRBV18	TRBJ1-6	CASSPGADSLSPLHF
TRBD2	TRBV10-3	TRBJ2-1	CAISEGLAAYNEQFF
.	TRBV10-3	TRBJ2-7	CAISESLARTYEQYF
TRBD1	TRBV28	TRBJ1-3	CASSLSPGQGSGGNTIYF
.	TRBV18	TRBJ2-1	CASSAAPDFYNEQFF
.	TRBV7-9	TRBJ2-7	CASSFRVDYEQYF
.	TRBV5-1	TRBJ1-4	CASRGGGGEKLFF
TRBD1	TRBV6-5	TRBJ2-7	CASSYSGTGTYEQYF
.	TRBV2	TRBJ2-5	CASTERRQETQYF
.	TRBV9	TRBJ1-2	CASSVSPGGDGYTF
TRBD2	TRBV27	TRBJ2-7	CASSLGRGTYEQYF
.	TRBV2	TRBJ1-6	CASSLPGTLNSPLHF
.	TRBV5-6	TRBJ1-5	CASSYLTGQGQPQHF
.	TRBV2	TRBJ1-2	CASIDGGFGYTF
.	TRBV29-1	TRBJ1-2	CSVAQQGPSYGYTF
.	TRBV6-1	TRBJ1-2	CATQGYGYTF
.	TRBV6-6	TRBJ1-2	CASSYGGGKHGYTF
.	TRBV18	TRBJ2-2	CASSPPNPNTGELFF
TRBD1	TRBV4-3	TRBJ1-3	CASSQLWTGDGNTIYF
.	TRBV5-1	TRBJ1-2	CASSLESGQATEGYTF
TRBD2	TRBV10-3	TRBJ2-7	CAPSAGGNSYEQYF
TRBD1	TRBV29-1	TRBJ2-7	CSVEGTGAYEQYF
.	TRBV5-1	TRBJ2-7	CASSRGDPEYEQYF
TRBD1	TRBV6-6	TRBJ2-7	CASSPQGQNPIYEQYF
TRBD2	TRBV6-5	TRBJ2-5	CASRDKGGVQETQYF
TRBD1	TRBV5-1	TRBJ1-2	CASSFTTGTYGYTF
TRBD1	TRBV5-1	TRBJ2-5	CASSLGTGTGETQYF
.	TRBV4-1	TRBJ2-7	CASSQENRISYEQYF
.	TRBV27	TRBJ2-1	CASSLWSESREFF
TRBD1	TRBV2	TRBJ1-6	CASSRSARDRGAPLHF
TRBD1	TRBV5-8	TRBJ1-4	CASSGLGQGNEKLFF
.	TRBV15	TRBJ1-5	CATRIDGGLGNQPQHF
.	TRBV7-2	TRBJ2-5	CASSLERGLETQYF
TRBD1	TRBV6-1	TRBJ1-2	CASSEARTGVYGYTF
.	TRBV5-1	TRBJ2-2	CASREWTALRGELFF
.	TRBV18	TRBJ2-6	CASSPTALGPGANVLTF
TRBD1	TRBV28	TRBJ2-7	CASSPRGTAPYEQYF
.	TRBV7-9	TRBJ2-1	CASSLLGEQFF
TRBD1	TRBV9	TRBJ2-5	CASSAPLGQEQETQYF
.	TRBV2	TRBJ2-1	CASIGASQYNEQFF
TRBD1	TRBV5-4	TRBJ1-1	CASSLGDRENTEAFF
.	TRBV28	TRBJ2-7	CASRGEQYEQYF
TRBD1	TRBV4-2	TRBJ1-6	CASSPTGIDSPLHF
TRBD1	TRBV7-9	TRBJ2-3	CASSSDRAADTQYF
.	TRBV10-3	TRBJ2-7	CAISERPHTGYEQYF
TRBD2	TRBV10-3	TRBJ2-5	CAIIGTSGGAYQETQYF
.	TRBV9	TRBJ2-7	CASSHGDGSYYEQYF